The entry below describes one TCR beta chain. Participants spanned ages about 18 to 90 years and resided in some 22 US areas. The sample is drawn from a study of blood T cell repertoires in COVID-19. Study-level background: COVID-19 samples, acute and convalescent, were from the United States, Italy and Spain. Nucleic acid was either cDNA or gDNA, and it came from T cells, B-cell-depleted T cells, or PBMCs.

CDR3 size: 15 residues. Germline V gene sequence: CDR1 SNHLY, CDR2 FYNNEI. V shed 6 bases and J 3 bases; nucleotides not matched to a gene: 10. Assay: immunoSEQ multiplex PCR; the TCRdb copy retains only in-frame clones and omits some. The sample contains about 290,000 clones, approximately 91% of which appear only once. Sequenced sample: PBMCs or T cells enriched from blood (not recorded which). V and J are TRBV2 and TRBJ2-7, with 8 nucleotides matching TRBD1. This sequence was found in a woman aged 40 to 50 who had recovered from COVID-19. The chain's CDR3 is CASRKESTGDYEQYF. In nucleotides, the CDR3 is TGTGCCAGCAGGAAGGAATCGACAGGGGACTACGAGCAGTACTTC.